One and the same sample provided the 32 T cell receptor beta chains below, sequenced in a study of T cell changes during pregnancy in multiple sclerosis. Using immunoSEQ multiplex PCR, the repertoire was profiled, and TCRdb retains in-frame clones only, with some absent. Of tens of thousands of clones in the sample, over 90% are singletons; the top ten hold around 7%. The sample in question was CD8+ T cells from peripheral blood mononuclear cells, obtained in the third trimester of pregnancy. These receptors all stem from a female donor with multiple sclerosis, enrolled in a pregnancy study.

The rearrangement joins TRBV13 to TRBJ1-1; a possible D gene is TRBD1 (6 bases). The V gene's germline CDR1 is PRHDT and CDR2 FYEKMQ (reference sequence). Between the trimmed V and J ends, which lost 5 bases and 4 bases, there was a span of 17 bases. The CDR3 runs to 15 residues. The CDR3 protein is CASSPASTGSTEAFF. The CDR3 region has the DNA TGTGCCAGCAGCCCCGCCTCTACAGGGAGCACTGAAGCTTTCTTT.

The chain has TRBV19 and TRBJ2-1, with 7 bases lining up with TRBD2. The ends lost 4 bases at V and 8 bases at J; junction bases unmatched: 14. The CDR3 covers 16 residues. Germline V gene sequence: CDR1 LNHDA, CDR2 SQIVND (reference sequence). CDR3 nucleotides: TGTGCCAGTAGTAGGGAAGCGGGGAGATTTACGGATGAGCAGTTCTTC. Its protein is CASSREAGRFTDEQFF.

The chain has TRBV29-1 and TRBJ2-1; 7 bases line up with TRBD1. The V and J ends lost 7 bases and 6 bases, in that order; junction bases with no gene match: 9. CDR1 SQVTM and CDR2 ANQGSEA come from the germline V gene. This CDR3 has 13 residues. The CDR3 spells CSAAQGDFNEQFF. CDR3 nucleotide sequence: TGCAGCGCTGCCCAGGGGGATTTCAATGAGCAGTTCTTC.

V is TRBV19 and J is TRBJ2-2; a possible D gene is TRBD2 (5 bases). The CDR3 runs to 16 residues. The V and J ends lost 3 bases and 1 base respectively, with 12 bases between them. Germline loops: CDR1 LNHDA, CDR2 SQIVND (reference sequence). CDR3 nucleotide sequence: TGTGCCAGTAGTATCGGACTCGGTCAGAACACCGGGGAGCTGTTTTTT. Residues: CASSIGLGQNTGELFF.

The chain has TRBV12-5 and TRBJ2-5, with 7 bases matching TRBD1. The CDR3 extends over 14 amino acids. J lost 5 bases, V lost 4 bases, and 7 bases had no gene match. The V gene's germline CDR1 is LGHNT and CDR2 FRNRAP. The CDR3 loop is CASGSYRGTETQYF. CDR3 sequence (DNA): TGTGCTAGTGGTTCCTACAGGGGAACGGAGACCCAGTACTTC. The full variable domain, its missing parts supplied by reference TRBV12-5 and TRBJ2-5, is DARVTQTPRHKVTEMGQEVTMRCQPILGHNTVFWYRQTMMQGLELLAYFRNRAPLDDSGMPKDRFSAEMPDATLATLKIQPSEPRDSAVYFCASGSYRGTETQYFGPGTRLLVL.

This chain joins TRBV4-3 and TRBJ2-3; TRBD2 might be the D (6 bases). The CDR3 contains 16 residues. V dropped 0 bases and J dropped 9 bases, with 19 bases sitting between them. Germline CDR1 reads LGHNA; CDR2 reads YSLEER. CDR3 nucleotide sequence: TGCGCCAGCAGCCAAGATCTCGGGGGTCGGGGGACCACGCAGTATTTT. Translation gives CASSQDLGGRGTTQYF.

The V call is TRBV4-1, the J call TRBJ2-7; possible D gene TRBD2, 6 bases. Germline values: CDR1 MGHRA, CDR2 YSYEKL. CDR3 length: 15 amino acids. The germline V and J ends were trimmed by 2 bases and 4 bases, with 15 bases remaining between them. CDR3 region: CASSQQTGGFYEQYF. The CDR3, as DNA: TGCGCCAGCAGCCAACAAACCGGGGGTTTTTACGAGCAGTACTTC.

Notes on this clone: A read error may account for a junction end that differs from germline. The genes are TRBV5-6 and TRBJ1-2; 9 nucleotides match TRBD1. Germline V gene sequence: CDR1 SGHDT, CDR2 YYEEEE. The CDR3 spans 15 residues. CDR3 residues: CASTLVRDRDTGYTF. In DNA, the CDR3 is TGTGCCAGCACCTTGGTTCGGGACAGGGATACTGGCTACACCTTC.

CDR3: CSHTGTGSGNEQFF. The CDR3 DNA sequence: TGCAGTCATACCGGGACAGGGTCAGGTAATGAGCAGTTCTTC. The V gene is TRBV29-1, the J gene TRBJ2-1; 9 bases line up with TRBD1. This CDR3 has 14 amino acids. Germline-derived CDR1 and CDR2 are SQVTM and ANQGSEA.

The chain joins TRBV4-1 to TRBJ1-5; D unclear. Trimming removed 0 bases at V and 5 bases at J, with 5 bases between. The germline V gene encodes CDR1 MGHRA and CDR2 YSYEKL. The CDR3 is 13 residues long. For the CDR3, the DNA is TGCGCCAGCAGCCAAGATCCGTATCAGCCCCAGCATTTT. It encodes CASSQDPYQPQHF.

The rearrangement links TRBV19 to TRBJ2-5; D remains unclear. Deletions cut 3 bases from V and 2 bases from J, with 13 bases between. CDR3 size: 15 residues. Germline V gene lookup returns CDR1 LNHDA and CDR2 SQIVND (reference sequence). In DNA, the CDR3 is TGTGCCAGTAGTATGAGCGCAGCATTACAAGAGACCCAGTACTTC. Its protein is CASSMSAALQETQYF. Variable domain in full (rest from reference TRBV19 and TRBJ2-5): DGGITQSPKYLFRKEGQNVTLSCEQNLNHDAMYWYRQDPGQGLRLIYYSQIVNDFQKGDIAEGYSVSREKKESFPLTVTSAQKNPTAFYLCASSMSAALQETQYFGPGTRLLVL.

The chain joins TRBV19 to TRBJ1-5; 7 bases align to TRBD1. CDR1 is LNHDA, CDR2 SQIVND, per germline (reference sequence). The CDR3 consists of 15 residues. Trimming cost V 6 bases and J 0 bases; bases outside gene matches: 5. This CDR3 is CASSRGQDSNQPQHF. The CDR3 DNA is TGTGCCAGTAGCCGCGGACAGGATAGCAATCAGCCCCAGCATTTT.

In DNA form, the CDR3 reads TGTGCCAGCAGTTTTTACGGGGGTCAGCCCCAGCATTTT. Protein product: CASSFYGGQPQHF. V gene TRBV27 combines with J gene TRBJ1-5, with a possible D match to TRBD1 (5 bases). The CDR3 is 13 residues long. V was trimmed by 3 bases and J by 6 bases, leaving 9 bases between them. Germline loops: CDR1 MNHEY, CDR2 SMNVEV (reference sequence).

The table lists this clone with a count of one. The chain carries TRBV7-3 and TRBJ1-1, with TRBD1 identical over 8 bases. Germline V gene sequence: CDR1 SGHTA, CDR2 FQGTGA. The J segment lost 1 base and the V segment lost 5 bases, leaving 3 bases of the junction unmatched. The CDR3 length is 14 residues. The CDR3 DNA follows: TGTGCCAGCAGCCCGACAGGGGCGAACACTGAAGCTTTCTTT. It is translated as CASSPTGANTEAFF. The variable domain in full, completed from reference TRBV7-3 and TRBJ1-1, reads GAGVSQTPSNKVTEKGKYVELRCDPISGHTALYWYRQSLGQGPEFLIYFQGTGAADDSGLPNDRFFAVRPEGSVSTLKIQRTERGDSAVYLCASSPTGANTEAFFGQGTRLTVV.

The chain combines TRBV4-1 with TRBJ2-1; 7 bases are a match to TRBD1. The ends lost 7 bases at V and 8 bases at J; junction bases unmatched: 17. The CDR3 extends over 16 amino acids. Germline lookup yields CDR1 MGHRA and CDR2 YSYEKL. CDR3 DNA sequence: TGCGCCAGCAAGCGACTGTGGGACAGCCCTACGGATGAGCAGTTCTTC. This sequence encodes CASKRLWDSPTDEQFF.

This rearrangement joins TRBV11-2 to TRBJ2-5; TRBD1 aligns across 9 bases. Germline values: CDR1 SGHAT, CDR2 FQNNGV. The CDR3 runs 16 residues. Trimming took 1 base from V and 0 from J; bases not matched to a gene: 3. CDR3 in amino acids: CASSLAGTGNQETQYF. CDR3 sequence (DNA): TGTGCCAGCAGCTTAGCCGGGACAGGGAACCAAGAGACCCAGTACTTC.

This chain joins TRBV27 and TRBJ1-2; 8 nucleotides line up with TRBD1. The CDR3 loop spans 13 amino acids. Trimming cost V 9 bases and J 8 bases; bases outside gene matches: 11. Per the germline V gene, CDR1 is MNHEY and CDR2 is SMNVEV (reference sequence). The CDR3 DNA is TGTGCCAGTGCTACAGGGGGAGTAGACGGCTACACCTTC. Amino acid sequence: CASATGGVDGYTF.

CDR3 amino acids: CASSAGTDNYGYTF. CDR3 in DNA: TGTGCCAGCTCAGCCGGGACTGATAACTATGGCTACACCTTC. The chain combines TRBV18 with TRBJ1-2; D may be TRBD1 (5 bases). The CDR3 extends over 14 amino acids. Trimming pared 5 bases from V and 1 base from J, leaving 11 bases between. CDR1 and CDR2 from the germline V gene are KGHSH and LQKENI. Together with reference TRBV18 and TRBJ1-2, the CDR3 gives the full variable domain: NAGVMQNPRHLVRRRGQEARLRCSPMKGHSHVYWYRQLPEEGLKFMVYLQKENIIDESGMPKERFSAEFPKEGPSILRIQQVVRGDSAAYFCASSAGTDNYGYTFGSGTRLTVV.

The chain is built from TRBV6-1 and TRBJ2-2, with TRBD2 identical over 10 bases. The germline gives CDR1 MNHNS, CDR2 SASEGT. The CDR3 has 14 amino acids. With V trimmed by 11 bases and J by 7 bases, 10 bases remained unmatched. CDR3 sequence reads: CAGSLAGENGELFF. The CDR3, as DNA: TGTGCCGGATCGCTAGCGGGAGAAAACGGGGAGCTGTTTTTT.

The rearrangement uses TRBV28 and TRBJ2-4, with D perhaps matching TRBD2 (6 bases). Trimming removed 5 bases from V and 10 bases from J, with 24 bases in between. Germline V gene sequence: CDR1 MDHEN, CDR2 SYDVKM. CDR3 length: 16 residues. The CDR3 DNA sequence: TGTGCCAGCAGTCGGAACCCTGGCGCGGTAGGAGGGATTCAGTACTTC. This gives the protein CASSRNPGAVGGIQYF.

This clone was picked up one time. V and J are TRBV9 and TRBJ2-5; D gene unclear. Germline CDR1 and CDR2: SGDLS and YYNGEE. V was shortened by 1 base and J by 4 bases, with 14 bases between the two germline ends. The CDR3 runs 15 residues. DNA for the CDR3: TGTGCCAGCAGCGTAAGCAGTCTAGTAGCAGAGACCCAGTACTTC. Translated, it gives CASSVSSLVAETQYF.

The count of this clone is one. The chain is built from TRBV4-3 and TRBJ2-7; D might be TRBD2 (5 bases). The CDR3 runs 15 residues. Germline assignment: CDR1 LGHNA and CDR2 YSLEER. Trimming took off 4 bases at V and 3 bases at J, with 16 bases between the two ends. Here the CDR3 DNA reads TGCGCCAGCAGCCCGGGGTGGGGTGGTGTCTACGAGCAGTACTTC. This translates into CASSPGWGGVYEQYF.

This rearrangement joins TRBV6-1 to TRBJ2-7; 12 bases agree with TRBD2. The CDR3 is made up of 15 amino acids. CDR1 is MNHNS and CDR2 is SASEGT in the germline V gene. J was trimmed by 3 bases and V by 8 bases; bases with no gene match: 8. DNA of the CDR3: TGTGCCAGCCGTACTTGGACTAGCGGGAACTACGAGCAGTACTTC. Translating it yields CASRTWTSGNYEQYF.

CDR3 residues: CASSQDQVSGAYEQYF. The DNA for the CDR3 is TGCGCCAGCAGCCAAGATCAAGTTTCGGGGGCCTACGAGCAGTACTTC. The chain uses TRBV4-3 and TRBJ2-7; D may be TRBD2 (6 bases). V gave up 0 bases and J gave up 2 bases, with 14 bases separating them. Germline V gene data show CDR1 as LGHNA and CDR2 as YSLEER. This CDR3 is built from 16 residues.

This chain connects TRBV19 to TRBJ1-5, with 9 nucleotides matching TRBD1. The germline CDR1 and CDR2 sequences are LNHDA and SQIVND (reference sequence). This CDR3 has 15 amino acids. After removal of 5 bases from V and 5 bases from J, the junction contained 7 bases not matched to a gene. The CDR3: CASSWDRAIDQPQHF. The CDR3 region has the DNA TGTGCCAGTAGTTGGGACAGGGCTATCGATCAGCCCCAGCATTTT.

The gene calls are TRBV6-6 and TRBJ2-7; 8 positions agree with TRBD1. Germline lookup yields CDR1 MNHNY and CDR2 SVGAGI (reference sequence). The J segment lost 6 bases and the V segment lost 0 bases, leaving 7 bases of the junction unmatched. This CDR3 is built from 15 residues. In nucleotides, the CDR3 is TGTGCCAGCAGTTACTCTGGACAGGGTTTGGTCGAGCAGTACTTC. It codes for CASSYSGQGLVEQYF.

This rearrangement joins TRBV4-1 to TRBJ2-5; TRBD2 matches 7 bases. The end of the DNA fits TRBJ2-7 better, so the J call may be wrong. The CDR3 consists of 15 residues. Germline V lookup: CDR1 MGHRA, CDR2 YSYEKL. DNA of the CDR3: TGCGCCAGCAGCCAAGATGGGGGGGACTCCTACGAGCAGTACTTC. Its translation: CASSQDGGDSYEQYF.

Relative to its sample, this clone is medium-sized (0.01 to 0.1%). The V call is TRBV6-5, the J call TRBJ1-6, with TRBD1 matching 7 bases. The CDR3 is 14 amino acids. V lost 2 bases to trimming and J lost 11 bases; unmatched junction nucleotides: 6. Germline V gives CDR1 MNHEY, CDR2 SVGAGI. CDR3 bases: TGTGCCAGCAGTTACGGGGACAGCCCCACACCCCTCCACTTT. It codes for CASSYGDSPTPLHF.

The chain combines TRBV5-6 with TRBJ1-3, with D perhaps matching TRBD1 (6 bases). The CDR3 runs to 14 residues. The ends were cut back, 3 bases at V and 1 base at J, with 8 bases in the middle. The germline gives CDR1 SGHDT, CDR2 YYEEEE. The CDR3 nucleotides read TGTGCCAGCAGCTCAGGGGAGTCTGGAAACACCATATATTTT. Amino acid sequence: CASSSGESGNTIYF. The complete variable domain, with remaining parts taken from reference TRBV5-6 and TRBJ1-3, reads DAGVTQSPTHLIKTRGQQVTLRCSPKSGHDTVSWYQQALGQGPQFIFQYYEEEERQRGNFPDRFSGHQFPNYSSELNVNALLLGDSALYLCASSSGESGNTIYFGEGSWLTVV.

J is TRBJ2-2 and V is TRBV30; D not certain. The V and J ends lost 5 bases and 6 bases respectively, with 4 bases between them. Germline V lookup: CDR1 GTSNPN, CDR2 SVGIG (reference sequence). This CDR3 is 10 amino acids long. The DNA of the CDR3 is TGTGCCTGGGGCTCCGGGGAGCTGTTTTTT. Protein product: CAWGSGELFF.

V usage is TRBV6-5 and J usage is TRBJ1-2; D may be TRBD1 (5 bases). Germline CDR1 is MNHEY and CDR2 is SVGAGI. There are 14 residues in the CDR3. V was pared by 9 bases and J by 2 bases, with 16 bases between. CDR3 nucleotides: TGTGCCAGGTATCGAAGACAGTTAAACTATGGCTACACCTTC. This gives the protein CARYRRQLNYGYTF.

The V call is TRBV19, the J call TRBJ1-2; TRBD1 might be the D (5 bases). CDR1 and CDR2 (germline): LNHDA, SQIVND (reference sequence). This CDR3 has 15 amino acids. V gave up 5 bases and J gave up 4 bases, with 17 bases separating them. The CDR3 is CASSPQMTAFYGYTF. Written as DNA, the CDR3 is TGTGCCAGTAGTCCACAAATGACAGCATTCTATGGCTACACCTTC.